This entry describes one T cell receptor (beta chain). There is no known antigen for this receptor. Just one base apart from a much larger clone, this may be a read error. The data stem from a study of blood T cells in healthy people across ages (dated by TCRdb to the mid-2010s). Some background on the complete study: Template switching captured roughly one uniquely barcoded TCR beta cDNA molecule per two T cells in model experiments. To track age-related changes in TCR beta repertoire diversity, the study relied on deep sequencing normalized with unique cDNA molecular identifiers. The donors were split into four age groups: young (average around 15 years), middle-aged (over 35), aged (more than 60) and long-lived (about 74). Donors of different ages were randomly distributed across sequencing lanes to avoid experimental bias. The study analyzed two additional independent replicas of 1 million unique cDNA reads from the same blood draw for two donors, one aged 18 to 30 and one aged 80 or older.

Library method: 5' RACE. Sequencing was carried out with an Illumina HiSeq 2500. A second roughly 7 to 11 cycle PCR used a sample-barcoded 5' primer and a J-beta primer mix. A unique molecular identifier was introduced onto each TCR beta cDNA molecule by a template-switch 5' adaptor carrying 12 random nucleotides. Each sample yielded at least 2.5 million CDR3-containing paired-end reads. The Mint cDNA synthesis kit, primed by a TRBC-specific oligonucleotide, was used to synthesize first-strand cDNA from all RNA. All cDNA was treated with uracil-DNA glycosylase and then went through a first 18-cycle PCR with the universal primers M1SS and BC2_uni_R. The study's processing was this. For normalization, 1 million high-quality reads were randomly selected from each sample, with every read carrying a distinct molecular identifier. Reads with shared molecular identifiers were discarded instead of being binned into consensus sequences. MiTCR, run with a Q25 quality threshold and the strictest error-elimination algorithm, handled CDR3 identification, clonotype clustering and error correction. A nonparametric unseen species model with Euler transformation was used to estimate lower-bound total TCR beta diversity. The public reads were run again by TCRdb, first through fastp at Q25 and then through MiXCR, and only productive beta chains were kept. Under each unique CDR3 protein, matching rows form one entry showing the most common genes and DNA. These V and J calls are TCRdb output, not the study's own analysis. The table for this sample lists 650,000 to 700,000 distinct CDR3 sequences; approximately 29% of them were counted only once. 15% of the sample is held by the ten biggest clonotypes.

Compared with germline, V lacks 2 bases and J lacks 7 bases; bases without a gene match: 2. CDR1 and CDR2, looked up from the germline V gene, are SGDLS and YYNGEE. Counted from cysteine to phenylalanine, this CDR3 has 14 amino acids. Only the CDR3 region is kept as DNA, spanning 42 bases read in frame from base 1. The 35 to 40 donors, aged about 6 to 100 years, were systemically healthy Caucasian individuals from Russia. About 10 milliliters of peripheral blood were drawn from each donor into EDTA-treated Vacutainer tubes. Ficoll-Paque density-gradient centrifugation was used to isolate PBMCs, with at least 6.5 million per sample. Trizol reagent was used to extract total RNA from the PBMCs, yielding at least 6 micrograms per sample. For every donor, flow cytometry on a PBMC aliquot measured the percentage of naive CD45RAhigh/CD27high T cells. The investigation overall reported the following: Because donor CMV infection status was unknown, age-related changes in expanded clonotypes were potentially confounded. Observed TCR beta diversity per million T cells fell roughly linearly with age, and a significant reduction was already apparent by age roughly 40. The long-lived group showed more naive CD4+ T cells, fewer expanded clones and increased TCR diversity than the aged group, suggesting age selection. Estimates of total diversity based on one million sequenced T cells were considered lower bounds and underestimates. Since profiling was done on bulk unsorted PBMCs, naive and antigen-experienced compartments could not be conclusively compared. Observed TCR beta diversity correlated strongly with the percentage of naive T cells measured by flow cytometry.

The TCR sequence derives from an elderly woman in good health. Donor details come from another sample of the same person, matched by shared clones. The V and J segments used are TRBV9 and TRBJ2-7; 14 bases in the middle match TRBD2. Sequencing input: blood. The DNA reads TGTGCCAGCAGCGTGGGGACTAGCGGGGGTGAGCAGTACTTC. Translated, this gives CASSVGTSGGEQYF. The entire variable domain, with the stretches around the CDR3 drawn from the reference TRBV9 and TRBJ2-7 proteins, is DSGVTQTPKHLITATGQRVTLRCSPRSGDLSVYWYQQSLDQGLQFLIQYYNGEERAKGNILERFSAQQFPDLHSELNLSSLELGDSALYFCASSVGTSGGEQYFGPGTRLTVT.